The rows below give T cell receptor beta chains drawn from one sample of a study of blood T cell repertoires in COVID-19. The assay was immunoSEQ multiplex PCR, and TCRdb's table has in-frame clones only and misses some. The repertoire includes hundreds of thousands of clones, 85% to 90% of them detected once, and under 6.5% sits in the top ten. Sequenced material: peripheral blood. The receptor set was obtained from a woman in her fifties or sixties with COVID-19, enrolled during active disease. CDR3s include the opening cysteine and the closing phenylalanine or tryptophan. The D gene is left open where the match is weak. The size entry is marked missing in some rows and otherwise reads once, few, many or a size class.

clone size: few
V gene: TRBV30
J gene: TRBJ1-6
D gene: .
CDR3 protein: CAWRTQGSSPLHF
CDR3 DNA: TGTGCCTGGAGAACCCAGGGGTCGTCACCCCTCCACTTT

clone size: .
V gene: TRBV19
J gene: TRBJ2-1
D gene: .
CDR3 protein: CASSIGELVGHNEQFF
CDR3 DNA: TGTGCCAGTAGTATCGGTGAACTAGTTGGTCACAATGAGCAGTTCTTC

clone size: .
V gene: TRBV7-8
J gene: TRBJ2-3
D gene: TRBD2
CDR3 protein: CASSSQILAGEADTQYF
CDR3 DNA: TGTGCCAGCAGCTCCCAGATACTAGCGGGAGAAGCAGATACGCAGTATTTT

clone size: .
V gene: TRBV9
J gene: TRBJ2-3
D gene: TRBD2
CDR3 protein: CASSVGGTIFDTQYF
CDR3 DNA: TGTGCCAGCAGCGTAGGGGGGACTATTTTTGATACGCAGTATTTT

clone size: .
V gene: TRBV19
J gene: TRBJ2-3
D gene: .
CDR3 protein: CASSIDSRGIDTQYF
CDR3 DNA: TGTGCCAGTAGTATAGATAGTAGGGGAATAGATACGCAGTATTTT

clone size: .
V gene: TRBV3-1/TRBV3-2
J gene: TRBJ1-5
D gene: .
CDR3 protein: CASSQDLSGNQPQHF
CDR3 DNA: TGTGCCAGCAGCCAAGATCTAAGTGGCAATCAGCCCCAGCATTTT

clone size: .
V gene: TRBV9
J gene: TRBJ2-1
D gene: TRBD2
CDR3 protein: CASSEAGNPYNEQFF
CDR3 DNA: TGTGCCAGCAGCGAAGCGGGAAACCCTTACAATGAGCAGTTCTTC

clone size: .
V gene: TRBV4-2
J gene: TRBJ2-7
D gene: TRBD2
CDR3 protein: CASSQAGTSGSYEQYF
CDR3 DNA: TGTGCCAGCAGCCAAGCTGGGACTAGCGGTTCCTACGAGCAGTACTTC

clone size: .
V gene: TRBV15
J gene: TRBJ1-5
D gene: .
CDR3 protein: CATSRDTGSNQPQHF
CDR3 DNA: TGTGCCACCAGCAGAGATACAGGGAGCAATCAGCCCCAGCATTTT

clone size: .
V gene: TRBV7-2
J gene: TRBJ2-2
D gene: .
CDR3 protein: CASSLQARTVTGELFF
CDR3 DNA: TGTGCCAGCAGCTTACAAGCCCGGACTGTGACCGGGGAGCTGTTTTTT

clone size: .
V gene: TRBV21-1
J gene: TRBJ2-2
D gene: .
CDR3 protein: CARILAGANTGELFF
CDR3 DNA: TGTGCCCGAATACTAGCGGGCGCGAACACCGGGGAGCTGTTTTTT

clone size: .
V gene: TRBV9
J gene: TRBJ2-1
D gene: TRBD2
CDR3 protein: CASSALLASTYNEQFF
CDR3 DNA: TGTGCCAGCAGCGCCCTACTAGCGTCAACCTACAATGAGCAGTTCTTC

clone size: few
V gene: TRBV7-2
J gene: TRBJ2-1
D gene: .
CDR3 protein: CASSLAGAYNEQFF
CDR3 DNA: TGTGCCAGCAGCTTAGCGGGAGCCTACAATGAGCAGTTCTTC

clone size: few
V gene: TRBV6-5
J gene: TRBJ1-5
D gene: .
CDR3 protein: CASSYSRNQPQHF
CDR3 DNA: TGTGCCAGCAGTTACTCACGGAATCAGCCCCAGCATTTT

clone size: .
V gene: TRBV14
J gene: TRBJ2-7
D gene: .
CDR3 protein: CASSHGQLYEQYF
CDR3 DNA: TGTGCCAGCAGCCACGGACAGCTCTACGAGCAGTACTTC

clone size: .
V gene: TRBV12-3/TRBV12-4
J gene: TRBJ1-2
D gene: .
CDR3 protein: CASRLQGIYGYTF
CDR3 DNA: TGTGCCAGCAGGTTACAGGGCATTTATGGCTACACCTTC

clone size: .
V gene: TRBV14
J gene: TRBJ1-3
D gene: .
CDR3 protein: CASSQVIGNTIYF
CDR3 DNA: TGTGCCAGCAGCCAAGTTATAGGAAACACCATATATTTT

clone size: .
V gene: TRBV5-1
J gene: TRBJ2-1
D gene: .
CDR3 protein: CASFSSFDEQFF
CDR3 DNA: TGCGCCAGCTTCTCCTCTTTTGATGAGCAGTTCTTC

clone size: .
V gene: TRBV30
J gene: TRBJ2-5
D gene: TRBD1
CDR3 protein: CAWSGQGPETQYF
CDR3 DNA: TGTGCCTGGAGTGGACAGGGACCAGAGACCCAGTACTTC

clone size: once
V gene: TRBV10-1
J gene: TRBJ2-3
D gene: TRBD2
CDR3 protein: CASSEASGSTDTQYF
CDR3 DNA: TGCGCCAGCAGTGAAGCTAGCGGGTCCACAGATACGCAGTATTTT

clone size: .
V gene: TRBV6-2/TRBV6-3
J gene: TRBJ2-7
D gene: .
CDR3 protein: CASSYAPYEQYF
CDR3 DNA: TGTGCCAGCAGTTACGCGCCCTACGAGCAGTACTTC

clone size: once
V gene: TRBV11-3
J gene: TRBJ1-3
D gene: TRBD1
CDR3 protein: CASTDRGPSGNTIYF
CDR3 DNA: TGTGCCAGCACCGACAGGGGGCCGAGTGGAAACACCATATATTTT

clone size: once
V gene: TRBV18
J gene: TRBJ2-5
D gene: .
CDR3 protein: CASSPDRGVETQYF
CDR3 DNA: TGTGCCAGCTCACCGGACCGGGGAGTAGAGACCCAGTACTTC

clone size: .
V gene: TRBV10-3
J gene: TRBJ1-1
D gene: .
CDR3 protein: CAISEFYAGMNTEAFF
CDR3 DNA: TGTGCCATCAGTGAGTTTTATGCAGGGATGAACACTGAAGCTTTCTTT

clone size: .
V gene: TRBV5-1
J gene: TRBJ2-7
D gene: .
CDR3 protein: CASSLAAGTPGDEQYF
CDR3 DNA: TGCGCCAGCAGCTTGGCCGCGGGTACACCGGGGGACGAGCAGTACTTC

clone size: .
V gene: TRBV5-1
J gene: TRBJ2-3
D gene: TRBD2
CDR3 protein: CASSLAGRGGPLNTQYF
CDR3 DNA: TGCGCCAGCAGCTTGGCGGGGAGGGGAGGACCCTTAAATACGCAGTATTTT

clone size: .
V gene: TRBV10-3
J gene: TRBJ2-3
D gene: TRBD2
CDR3 protein: CAISESSGSTDTQYF
CDR3 DNA: TGTGCCATCAGTGAGTCTAGCGGGAGCACAGATACGCAGTATTTT

clone size: few
V gene: TRBV11-1
J gene: TRBJ1-3
D gene: TRBD1
CDR3 protein: CASRGQSSGNTIYF
CDR3 DNA: TGTGCCAGCAGGGGACAGAGCTCTGGAAACACCATATATTTT

clone size: .
V gene: TRBV5-1
J gene: TRBJ1-1
D gene: .
CDR3 protein: CASSSQGWTEAFF
CDR3 DNA: TGCGCCAGCAGCTCACAGGGTTGGACTGAAGCTTTCTTT

clone size: .
V gene: TRBV19
J gene: TRBJ2-4
D gene: TRBD2
CDR3 protein: CASRGTSGMAKNIQYF
CDR3 DNA: TGTGCCAGTAGAGGCACTAGCGGGATGGCCAAAAACATTCAGTACTTC

clone size: .
V gene: TRBV5-8
J gene: TRBJ2-3
D gene: TRBD1
CDR3 protein: CASSPRQGNTDTQYF
CDR3 DNA: TGTGCCAGCAGCCCTAGACAGGGGAACACAGATACGCAGTATTTT

clone size: .
V gene: TRBV12-3/TRBV12-4
J gene: TRBJ1-2
D gene: TRBD1
CDR3 protein: CASSFSRGGYTF
CDR3 DNA: TGTGCCAGCAGTTTTTCCAGGGGGGGCTACACCTTC

clone size: .
V gene: TRBV6-5
J gene: TRBJ2-7
D gene: .
CDR3 protein: CASSRDNYEQYF
CDR3 DNA: TGTGCCAGCAGCCGAGACAATTACGAGCAGTACTTC

clone size: .
V gene: TRBV6-5
J gene: TRBJ1-2
D gene: .
CDR3 protein: CASSWAGATSGYTF
CDR3 DNA: TGTGCCAGCAGTTGGGCAGGGGCCACCAGCGGCTACACCTTC

clone size: .
V gene: TRBV5-1
J gene: TRBJ2-7
D gene: .
CDR3 protein: CASSLFAGSYEQYF
CDR3 DNA: TGCGCCAGCAGCTTGTTTGCAGGGTCCTACGAGCAGTACTTC

clone size: .
V gene: TRBV7-8
J gene: TRBJ2-1
D gene: TRBD1
CDR3 protein: CASNPTGGLNEQFF
CDR3 DNA: TGTGCCAGCAACCCCACAGGGGGGTTAAATGAGCAGTTCTTC

clone size: .
V gene: TRBV4-3
J gene: TRBJ2-5
D gene: .
CDR3 protein: CASSQDRGSLETQYF
CDR3 DNA: TGCGCCAGCAGCCAAGATAGGGGGAGTCTGGAGACCCAGTACTTC

clone size: .
V gene: TRBV27
J gene: TRBJ2-1
D gene: .
CDR3 protein: CASMGLSGTRDEQFF
CDR3 DNA: TGTGCCAGCATGGGGCTTTCTGGGACAAGAGATGAGCAGTTCTTC

clone size: .
V gene: TRBV5-8
J gene: TRBJ2-3
D gene: TRBD2
CDR3 protein: CASSYRLAALTDTQYF
CDR3 DNA: TGTGCCAGCAGCTACCGACTAGCGGCTCTCACAGATACGCAGTATTTT

clone size: .
V gene: TRBV3-1/TRBV3-2
J gene: TRBJ1-2
D gene: TRBD1
CDR3 protein: CASSQGQDYGYTF
CDR3 DNA: TGTGCCAGCAGCCAGGGACAGGACTATGGCTACACCTTC

clone size: .
V gene: TRBV27
J gene: TRBJ1-2
D gene: .
CDR3 protein: CASSPGMEYGYTF
CDR3 DNA: TGTGCCAGCAGCCCAGGGATGGAGTATGGCTACACCTTC

clone size: .
V gene: TRBV10-1
J gene: TRBJ2-3
D gene: .
CDR3 protein: CASSEQGTDTQYF
CDR3 DNA: TGCGCCAGCAGTGAACAGGGCACAGATACGCAGTATTTT

clone size: .
V gene: TRBV3-1/TRBV3-2
J gene: TRBJ1-2
D gene: TRBD1
CDR3 protein: CASSPLNRGFNYGYTF
CDR3 DNA: TGTGCCAGCAGCCCTCTCAACAGGGGGTTTAACTATGGCTACACCTTC

clone size: .
V gene: TRBV11-2
J gene: TRBJ1-4
D gene: .
CDR3 protein: CASSSKSGEKLFF
CDR3 DNA: TGTGCCAGCAGCTCAAAATCGGGTGAAAAACTGTTTTTT

clone size: .
V gene: TRBV3-1/TRBV3-2
J gene: TRBJ1-1
D gene: .
CDR3 protein: CASSQDLRWTEAFF
CDR3 DNA: TGTGCCAGCAGCCAAGATTTGAGGTGGACTGAAGCTTTCTTT

clone size: .
V gene: TRBV21-1
J gene: TRBJ2-3
D gene: .
CDR3 protein: CASSKGLAGGPILTDTQYF
CDR3 DNA: TGTGCCAGCAGCAAAGGCCTAGCGGGAGGGCCTATACTGACAGATACGCAGTATTTT

clone size: .
V gene: TRBV30
J gene: TRBJ1-2
D gene: .
CDR3 protein: CAWSVQRGYTF
CDR3 DNA: TGTGCCTGGAGTGTACAGAGAGGCTACACCTTC

clone size: .
V gene: TRBV11-2
J gene: TRBJ2-2
D gene: .
CDR3 protein: CASSLQGGTGELFF
CDR3 DNA: TGTGCCAGCAGCTTGCAGGGGGGCACCGGGGAGCTGTTTTTT

clone size: .
V gene: TRBV6-1
J gene: TRBJ1-2
D gene: .
CDR3 protein: CASSEADKSHYGYTF
CDR3 DNA: TGTGCCAGCAGTGAAGCGGACAAAAGTCACTATGGCTACACCTTC

clone size: .
V gene: TRBV5-1
J gene: TRBJ1-5
D gene: .
CDR3 protein: CASSLEGLNSNQPQHF
CDR3 DNA: TGCGCCAGCAGCTTGGAGGGACTCAATAGCAATCAGCCCCAGCATTTT

clone size: .
V gene: TRBV29-1
J gene: TRBJ2-1
D gene: TRBD2
CDR3 protein: CSVVQAGGRDEQFF
CDR3 DNA: TGCAGCGTTGTGCAGGCGGGAGGTCGGGATGAGCAGTTCTTC